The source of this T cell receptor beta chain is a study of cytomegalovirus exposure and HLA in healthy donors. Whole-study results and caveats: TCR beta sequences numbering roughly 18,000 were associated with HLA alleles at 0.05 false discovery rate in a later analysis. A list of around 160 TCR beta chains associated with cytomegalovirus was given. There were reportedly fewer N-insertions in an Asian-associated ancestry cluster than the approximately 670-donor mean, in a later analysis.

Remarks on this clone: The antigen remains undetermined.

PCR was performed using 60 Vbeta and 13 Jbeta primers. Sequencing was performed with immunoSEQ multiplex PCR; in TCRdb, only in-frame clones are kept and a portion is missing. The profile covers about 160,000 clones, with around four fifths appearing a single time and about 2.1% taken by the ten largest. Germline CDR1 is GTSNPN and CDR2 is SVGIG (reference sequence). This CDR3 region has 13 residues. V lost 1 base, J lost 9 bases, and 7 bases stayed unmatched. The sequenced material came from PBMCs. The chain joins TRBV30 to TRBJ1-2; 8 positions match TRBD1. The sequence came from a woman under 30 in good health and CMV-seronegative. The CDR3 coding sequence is TGTGCCTGGAGTGAGACAGGGGATGTAAGCTACACCTTC. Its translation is CAWSETGDVSYTF.